One sample yielded the 30 T cell receptor beta chains listed below, sequenced in a study of blood T cells in healthy people across ages. Then a second PCR, running about 6 to 12 cycles, was carried out with a sample-barcoded 5' primer and a J-beta primer mix. One entry per CDR3 protein results from TCRdb running MiXCR on the 5' RACE reads. The table has just over 800,000 distinct CDR3 sequences, around 68% seen once. Sequenced: blood. The receptors shown here come from a man aged 30-40 years in good health.

The rearrangement joins TRBV7-3 to TRBJ2-3; the match to TRBD2 covers 7 bases. Losses at the gene ends were 2 bases for V and 1 base for J; bases not matched to a gene: 3. The CDR3 is 15 amino acids. The germline V gene encodes CDR1 SGHTA and CDR2 FQGTGA. The CDR3 protein is CASSLERGGTDTQYF. CDR3 nucleotide sequence: TGTGCCAGCAGCTTAGAGCGGGGAGGCACAGATACGCAGTATTTT.

This chain connects TRBV6-6 to TRBJ2-1; D gene unclear. V was shortened by 6 bases and J by 5 bases, with 8 bases between the two germline ends. CDR1 is MNHNY and CDR2 is SVGAGI in the germline V gene (reference sequence). The CDR3 extends over 12 amino acids. The CDR3 DNA reads as TGTGCCAGCAGCCGACTCAACAATGAGCAGTTCTTC. This translates into CASSRLNNEQFF.

J is TRBJ1-2 and V is TRBV20-1, with D maybe TRBD1 (6 bases). Trimming took 0 bases from V and 7 from J, leaving 12 bases between them. This CDR3 has 13 amino acids. The V gene's germline CDR1 is DFQATT and CDR2 SNEGSKA (reference sequence). The CDR3 sequence: CSARDNRVGGYTF. In DNA, the CDR3 is TGCAGTGCTAGAGATAACAGGGTTGGTGGCTACACCTTC.

The J gene is TRBJ2-3, the V gene TRBV29-1; 10 positions agree with TRBD2. In germline, CDR1 is SQVTM, CDR2 ANQGSEA. V lost 7 bases and J lost 0; bases outside the gene matches: 13. The CDR3 is made up of 17 amino acids. The CDR3 spells CSANGLAGESSTDTQYF. In nucleotides, the CDR3 is TGCAGCGCCAACGGGCTAGCGGGGGAATCTAGCACAGATACGCAGTATTTT.

This clonotype occurred a few times. V is TRBV4-3 and J is TRBJ1-2, with D unresolved. Germline CDR1 and CDR2: LGHNA and YSLEER. The length of the CDR3 is 17 residues. With 1 base removed from V and 5 bases from J, the gap between germline ends came to 20 bases. The CDR3 DNA sequence: TGCGCCAGCAGCCAAGGATCCCCGCGGCTACCGAAATATGGCTACACCTTC. It specifies CASSQGSPRLPKYGYTF.

V is TRBV11-2 and J is TRBJ2-1; no clear D. This CDR3 comprises 16 residues. The germline gives CDR1 SGHAT, CDR2 FQNNGV. V lost 4 bases and J lost 7, with 20 bases in between. For the CDR3, the DNA is TGTGCCAGCAGCTCCAATAAGGCTACGTCAAGAAATGAGCAGTTCTTC. Translation gives CASSSNKATSRNEQFF. The complete variable domain, with remaining parts taken from reference TRBV11-2 and TRBJ2-1, reads EAGVAQSPRYKIIEKRQSVAFWCNPISGHATLYWYQQILGQGPKLLIQFQNNGVVDDSQLPKDRFSAERLKGVDSTLKIQPAKLEDSAVYLCASSSNKATSRNEQFFGPGTRLTVL.

CDR3 DNA sequence: TGTGCCAGCAGTTTACGGGGGGCGAGTAATCAGCCCCAGCATTTT. Translation: CASSLRGASNQPQHF. This sequence joins TRBV27 and TRBJ1-5; D might be TRBD1 (6 bases). V lost 2 bases, J lost 4 bases, and 12 bases lay in between. This CDR3 region has 15 residues. Germline V gene data show CDR1 as MNHEY and CDR2 as SMNVEV (reference sequence).

The genes are TRBV10-3 and TRBJ2-7; 7 bases are shared with TRBD1. V trimming: 8 bases; J trimming: 5 bases; junction bases outside the gene matches: 12. This CDR3 contains 14 residues. Germline V CDR1 and CDR2: ENHRY, SYGVKD. The CDR3 loop is CAIGSDNRGHEQYF. The CDR3, as DNA: TGTGCCATCGGGTCGGACAACAGGGGCCACGAGCAGTACTTC.

The V and J genes are TRBV10-2 and TRBJ1-2; D possibly corresponds to TRBD1 (6 bases). Between the trimmed V and J ends, which lost 2 bases and 4 bases, there was a span of 11 bases. The CDR3 has 14 residues. Per the germline V gene, CDR1 is WSHSY and CDR2 is SAAADI. The CDR3 nucleotides read TGCGCCAGCAGTGAGGACACAGGGCCCTATGGCTACACCTTC. Translation: CASSEDTGPYGYTF.

This chain joins TRBV4-3 and TRBJ2-7, with unresolved D. CDR1 is LGHNA and CDR2 is YSLEER in the germline V gene. CDR3 length: 14 amino acids. V was trimmed by 2 bases and J by 0 bases, leaving 8 bases between them. The DNA for the CDR3 is TGCGCCAGCAGCCAAAGGGCCAGCTCCTACGAGCAGTACTTC. Translation: CASSQRASSYEQYF.

The V gene is TRBV6-5, the J gene TRBJ2-1; D gene ambiguous. This CDR3 has 14 amino acids. The V gene lost 0 bases and the J gene lost 4 bases, with 7 bases spanning the gap. Germline CDR1 reads MNHEY; CDR2 reads SVGAGI. The CDR3 coding sequence is TGTGCCAGCAGTTACTCGATTCTGTACAATGAGCAGTTCTTC. Protein sequence: CASSYSILYNEQFF.

The rearrangement links TRBV29-1 to TRBJ2-7; weak D call: TRBD2 (7 bases). Per germline, CDR1 SQVTM and CDR2 ANQGSEA. Trimming stripped 3 bases from V and 5 bases from J, with 14 bases between. CDR3 length: 13 amino acids. CDR3 nucleotide sequence: TGCAGCGTTGATTTTTCGGGGGGCGACGAGCAGTACTTC. This encodes CSVDFSGGDEQYF.

The rearrangement links TRBV6-2 or TRBV6-3 to TRBJ1-1; 9 bases line up with TRBD1. Germline-derived CDR1 and CDR2 are MNHEY and SVGEGT. With V trimmed by 4 bases and J by 1 base, 7 bases remained unmatched. The CDR3 loop spans 16 amino acids. CDR3 bases: TGTGCCAGCAGTTGGGACAGGGAGGCGAGGAACACTGAAGCTTTCTTT. Translated: CASSWDREARNTEAFF.

The chain is built from TRBV12-3 or TRBV12-4 and TRBJ2-1; perhaps TRBD2 as D (6 bases). Trimming took off 3 bases at V and 15 bases at J, with 18 bases between the two ends. The CDR3 length is 13 residues. The CDR3 region has the DNA TGTGCCAGCAGTTTTCAGATCGGGCAGGGAGGGTTCTTC. It encodes CASSFQIGQGGFF.

A few counts support this clonotype. This rearrangement joins TRBV3-1 to TRBJ2-2; TRBD1 is a possible D gene (5 bases). The V end lost 5 bases, the J end lost 5 bases, and 9 bases lay between the germline ends. In germline, CDR1 is LGHDT, CDR2 YNNKEL (reference sequence). The CDR3 consists of 13 residues. The CDR3 DNA reads as TGTGCCAGCAGCACCACAGGTACCGGGGAGCTGTTTTTT. This codes for CASSTTGTGELFF.

This clonotype was picked up a small number of times. J is TRBJ2-1 and V is TRBV29-1, with TRBD2 identical over 9 bases. Germline V gene data show CDR1 as SQVTM and CDR2 as ANQGSEA. With V trimmed by 7 bases and J by 6 bases, 10 bases remained unmatched. The CDR3 has 14 residues. Here the CDR3 reads CSAEAERGVNEQFF. Here the CDR3 DNA reads TGCAGCGCTGAGGCGGAGCGGGGGGTCAATGAGCAGTTCTTC.

This clonotype was detected only a few times. For the CDR3, the DNA is TGTGCCAGCCCGCGTACGGAGCTCTATGGCTACACCTTC. It translates to CASPRTELYGYTF. V is TRBV2 and J is TRBJ1-2; D unresolved. This CDR3 contains 13 residues. V dropped 8 bases and J dropped 4 bases, with 14 bases sitting between them. The germline CDR1 and CDR2 sequences are SNHLY and FYNNEI.

The rearrangement uses TRBV4-3 and TRBJ2-7; 14 bases fit TRBD2. V lost 4 bases and J lost 2; bases outside the gene matches: 13. The germline V gene encodes CDR1 LGHNA and CDR2 YSLEER. The CDR3 covers 19 residues. CDR3 coding DNA: TGCGCCAGCAGCCGGGGACTAGCGGGGGAAGTAGTTGAGGCCTACGAGCAGTACTTC. Translated, it gives CASSRGLAGEVVEAYEQYF.

The rearrangement links TRBV6-5 to TRBJ1-5, with TRBD1 matching 8 bases. After removal of 4 bases from V and 3 bases from J, the junction contained 8 bases not matched to a gene. CDR1 and CDR2 (germline): MNHEY, SVGAGI. The CDR3 extends over 16 amino acids. This CDR3 reads CASSLGQGIDNQPQHF. The CDR3 DNA is TGTGCCAGCAGTTTAGGACAGGGAATCGACAATCAGCCCCAGCATTTT.

For the CDR3, the DNA is TGTGCCAGCAGTTACAGCGGCAGACTCTACGAGCAGTACTTC. It encodes CASSYSGRLYEQYF. The chain recombines TRBV6-6 with TRBJ2-5; perhaps TRBD2 as D (5 bases). The J call may be mistaken, given a closer DNA end match to TRBJ2-7. The germline V gene has CDR1 MNHNY and CDR2 SVGAGI (reference sequence). CDR3 length: 14 residues.

The J gene is TRBJ2-7, the V gene TRBV30; 7 bases line up with TRBD1. This CDR3 has 11 amino acids. With V trimmed by 2 bases and J by 6 bases, 1 base remained unmatched. Germline CDR1 reads GTSNPN; CDR2 reads SVGIG (reference sequence). The CDR3, as DNA: TGTGCCTGGAGTCGGGACAGCGAGCAGTACTTC. This encodes CAWSRDSEQYF.

The rearrangement uses TRBV3-1 and TRBJ2-6; D may be TRBD2 (5 bases). The germline V gene has CDR1 LGHDT and CDR2 YNNKEL (reference sequence). V gave up 4 bases and J gave up 0 bases, with 13 bases separating them. The CDR3 covers 17 residues. In nucleotides, the CDR3 is TGTGCCAGCAGCCCTATAGGGAGTCCCTCTGGGGCCAACGTCCTGACTTTC. It encodes CASSPIGSPSGANVLTF. Combining the CDR3 with reference TRBV3-1 and TRBJ2-6 gives the whole variable domain DTAVSQTPKYLVTQMGNDKSIKCEQNLGHDTMYWYKQDSKKFLKIMFSYNNKELIINETVPNRFSPKSPDKAHLNLHINSLELGDSAVYFCASSPIGSPSGANVLTFGAGSRLTVL.

The chain recombines TRBV20-1 with TRBJ1-1; D is unclear. CDR3 length: 14 amino acids. The V gene lost 0 bases and the J gene lost 8 bases, with 16 bases spanning the gap. Looked up from germline, CDR1 is DFQATT and CDR2 is SNEGSKA (reference sequence). The CDR3 protein is CSARESISRLEAFF. CDR3 DNA: TGCAGTGCTAGAGAGTCGATTTCTCGCCTCGAAGCTTTCTTT.

The chain uses TRBV6-2 or TRBV6-3 and TRBJ2-3, with D unresolved. The V end lost 6 bases, the J end lost 4 bases, and 17 bases lay between the germline ends. This CDR3 is 15 amino acids long. Germline lookup yields CDR1 MNHEY and CDR2 SVGEGT. Written as DNA, the CDR3 is TGTGCCAGCAGCCTGGACCCCGGAGCCCCAGATACGCAGTATTTT. It specifies CASSLDPGAPDTQYF.

The genes are TRBV5-5 and TRBJ2-5, with a tentative D call TRBD1 (5 bases). Trimming pared 1 base from V and 3 bases from J, leaving 10 bases between. The CDR3 covers 14 residues. Germline V lookup: CDR1 SGHKS, CDR2 YYEKEE (reference sequence). The CDR3 spells CASSLWAGKETQYF. The CDR3 nucleotides read TGTGCCAGCAGCTTGTGGGCAGGGAAAGAGACCCAGTACTTC.

This clonotype was picked up one time. The rearrangement uses TRBV2 and TRBJ1-1, with D perhaps TRBD1 (6 bases). The CDR3 runs to 12 residues. V lost 10 bases and J 3 bases, leaving 12 bases between the germline ends. The germline gives CDR1 SNHLY, CDR2 FYNNEI. The CDR3 sequence is CATKQGDTEAFF. The CDR3 DNA reads TGTGCCACAAAACAGGGAGACACTGAAGCTTTCTTT.

This chain joins TRBV12-3 or TRBV12-4 and TRBJ1-3; no definite D call. Trimming took 2 bases from V and 2 from J, leaving 10 bases between them. CDR3 length: 15 residues. CDR3 region: CASSLLGSTGNTIYF. The CDR3 coding sequence is TGTGCCAGCAGTTTACTAGGGTCCACTGGAAACACCATATATTTT.

The chain uses TRBV3-1 and TRBJ2-5; 13 bases map to TRBD2. V lost 3 bases, J lost 4 bases, and 8 bases stayed unmatched. The germline CDR1 and CDR2 sequences are LGHDT and YNNKEL (reference sequence). CDR3 length: 17 amino acids. The DNA for the CDR3 is TGTGCCAGCAGCCAGGGTAGGACTAGCGGGGGAGGAGAGACCCAGTACTTC. Residues: CASSQGRTSGGGETQYF.

This clonotype has just one count. The junction and the germline gene differ at one end; a read error may be behind it. As DNA, the CDR3 is TGTGCCGGGAGTGTACTAGGTCGTAGAGGAGAGACCCAGTACTTC. Residues: CAGSVLGRRGETQYF. V usage is TRBV30 and J usage is TRBJ2-5; TRBD2 is a possible D gene (5 bases). In germline, CDR1 is GTSNPN, CDR2 SVGIG (reference sequence). CDR3 length equals 15 residues.

This clonotype appeared once. CDR3 sequence reads: CSASRGAPSHEQFF. DNA of the CDR3: TGCAGTGCTTCCCGGGGGGCCCCTTCTCATGAGCAGTTCTTC. J is TRBJ2-1 and V is TRBV20-1, with D maybe TRBD2 (7 bases). There are 14 residues in the CDR3. Deletions cut 5 bases from V and 8 bases from J, with 19 bases between. Germline loops: CDR1 DFQATT, CDR2 SNEGSKA (reference sequence).